Each of the 4 T cell receptor beta chains below was sequenced from the same sample in a study of T-cell reconstitution after alpha-beta-depleted transplantation in children (dated by TCRdb to between 2015 and 2016). Read against the paper, the sample's treatment or condition label means: allogeneic hematopoietic cell transplantation with graft depleted of TCRalphabeta T cells and CD19 B cells. Receptors were amplified or captured by PCR. The sequencer was an Illumina HiSeq 2500. Molecular barcoding was employed in the preparation of TCR libraries, with unique molecular identifiers being used to normalize TCRbeta repertoire quantification. The public reads were reprocessed in TCRdb via fastp at Q25 and MiXCR, keeping in-frame beta chains. Duplicate CDR3 protein sequences are folded into a single record with the most common DNA and genes. Across this sample there are 480,000 or so distinct CDR3 sequences, with more than 9% seen only once. In total, the top ten clones hold about 2.1% of the sample.

The starting material was PBMCs, obtained before TCRalphabeta/CD19-depleted stem cell transplant. The receptors come from a child under 10 years old with inherited bone marrow failure, due to receive a stem cell transplant.

This clonotype showed up many times. The chain uses TRBV28 and TRBJ1-2; D not certain. Per germline, CDR1 MDHEN and CDR2 SYDVKM. Trimming shortened V by 2 bases and J by 0 bases, and 4 bases separated the two germline ends. This CDR3 comprises 13 residues. The DNA of the CDR3 is TGTGCCAGCAGTTTACTTCCTAACTATGGCTACACCTTC. Its translation is CASSLLPNYGYTF.

In this sample, this clonotype turned up many times. The gene calls are TRBV6-5 and TRBJ2-6; 8 bases fit TRBD1. CDR1 MNHEY and CDR2 SVGAGI come from the germline V gene. The CDR3 loop spans 19 amino acids. V dropped 2 bases and J dropped 3; count of bases not matched to a gene: 12. As DNA, the CDR3 is TGTGCCAGCAGTTACCTTAGCAGGGGGCGCGAGCATGGGGCCAACGTCCTGACTTTC. This encodes CASSYLSRGREHGANVLTF.

In this sample, this clonotype turned up many times. This chain uses TRBV3-1 with TRBJ1-4, with D uncertain. The CDR3 is 15 amino acids. Germline-derived CDR1 and CDR2 are LGHDT and YNNKEL (reference sequence). The germline V and J ends were trimmed by 4 bases and 4 bases, with 13 bases remaining between them. CDR3 nucleotides: TGTGCCAGCAGCCTCGGAGGGAGCGTTAATGAAAAACTGTTTTTT. Amino acid sequence: CASSLGGSVNEKLFF. Supplemented by reference TRBV3-1 and TRBJ1-4, the full variable domain reads DTAVSQTPKYLVTQMGNDKSIKCEQNLGHDTMYWYKQDSKKFLKIMFSYNNKELIINETVPNRFSPKSPDKAHLNLHINSLELGDSAVYFCASSLGGSVNEKLFFGSGTQLSVL.

This clonotype showed up many times. The CDR3 loop is CASSAGGSNEKLFF. Here the CDR3 DNA reads TGTGCCAGCAGTGCAGGGGGGTCTAATGAAAAACTGTTTTTT. This sequence joins TRBV6-1 and TRBJ1-4; 7 bases are shared with TRBD1. Germline V gene sequence: CDR1 MNHNS, CDR2 SASEGT. V lost 4 bases to trimming and J lost 3 bases; unmatched junction nucleotides: 2. CDR3 size: 14 residues.